These T cell receptor beta chains were read from a single sample in a study of blood T cell repertoires in COVID-19. The data were produced by immunoSEQ multiplex PCR, yet TCRdb's version contains in-frame clones alone and is incomplete. Of approximately 70,000 clones listed, around 81% are singletons. Sequenced material: peripheral blood. Receptor source: a woman between 55 and 75 years old with acute or convalescent COVID-19. The CDR3 runs from the conserved cysteine through the conserved F or W. Clone size is stated in some rows and not others, as once, few, many or a class when expanded.

J,V,size,CDR3
TRBJ1-2,TRBV7-3,.,CASSSGQGVGYTF
TRBJ1-1,TRBV2,.,CASRAGGRFGEAFF
TRBJ1-5,TRBV30,.,CAWSSGQVTGPQHF
TRBJ1-1,TRBV2,.,CASSESGRGSMAFF
TRBJ2-3,TRBV6-1,.,CASSVLSGGAPDTQYF
TRBJ2-4,TRBV12-3/TRBV12-4,.,CASSPKNIQYF
TRBJ2-3,TRBV27,.,CASSYARLAGGTDTQYF
TRBJ2-3,TRBV19,few,CASSIGPEASTDTQYF
TRBJ2-3,TRBV10-2,.,CASSRLAVGTDTQYF
TRBJ2-6,TRBV6-1,.,CASSEGAAGANVLTF
TRBJ1-4,TRBV14,.,CASSQVHNRNNEKLFF
TRBJ1-4,TRBV9,once,CASSVGLTDEKLFF
TRBJ1-1,TRBV6-2/TRBV6-3,.,CASSYQGADTEAFF
TRBJ1-2,TRBV7-2,.,CASSPGTDISYGYTF
TRBJ1-6,TRBV5-4,.,CASSHPDRKNSPLHF
TRBJ2-7,TRBV5-4,.,CASSLGSVPYEQYF
TRBJ1-3,TRBV6-5,.,CASSRSRGAGNTIYF
TRBJ2-1,TRBV19,.,CASKEAGGRYEQFF
TRBJ1-1,TRBV29-1,.,CSVTDTRVGTEAFF
TRBJ1-1,TRBV7-8,once,CASSLDRGNTEAFF
TRBJ1-2,TRBV19,.,CASSFSEGGYTF
TRBJ2-7,TRBV7-2,few,CASSFKTGAPVYEQYF
TRBJ1-4,TRBV7-5,.,CVNRPSTNEKLFF
TRBJ2-7,TRBV3-1/TRBV3-2,.,CASSQYGYEQYF
TRBJ1-2,TRBV18,.,CASSPGGQGSYTF
TRBJ1-3,TRBV29-1,.,CSVESRAGGTGNTIYF
TRBJ1-1,TRBV28,.,CATASGGRTEAFF
TRBJ1-4,TRBV5-3,.,CARSLGGPDRGAEKLFF